A single sample is the source of the 14 T cell receptor beta chains below, sequenced in a study of early T cells in non-severe SARS-CoV-2 infection. TCRdb independently ran MiXCR on the 5' RACE reads; one entry per CDR3 protein. The sample carries around 58,000 distinct CDR3 sequences, roughly 13% recorded once. Sequencing input: whole blood. These receptors originate from an adult who was a healthcare worker with PCR-confirmed SARS-CoV-2 infection or an uninfected control (not recorded which).

The table lists this clonotype with a few counts. This chain joins TRBV3-1 and TRBJ2-4; 7 bases fit TRBD1. This CDR3 comprises 14 residues. In germline, CDR1 is LGHDT, CDR2 YNNKEL (reference sequence). Trimming at V came to 3 bases and at J to 3 bases, leaving 2 bases not matched to a gene. The DNA for the CDR3 is TGTGCCAGCAGCCAGAGGACAGGCAAAAACATTCAGTACTTC. It encodes CASSQRTGKNIQYF.

V is TRBV25-1 and J is TRBJ2-7, with 9 nucleotides matching TRBD1. The length of the CDR3 is 14 residues. J lost 3 bases, V lost 5 bases, and 5 bases had no gene match. Germline V gives CDR1 MGHDK, CDR2 SYGVNS. CDR3: CASSWTGAIYEQYF. CDR3 nucleotides: TGTGCCAGCAGTTGGACAGGGGCAATCTACGAGCAGTACTTC.

This clonotype was counted ten times or more. The chain links TRBV7-9 to TRBJ1-2, with 8 positions matching TRBD1. V trimming: 7 bases; J trimming: 0 bases; junction bases outside the gene matches: 10. Germline V gives CDR1 SEHNR, CDR2 FQNEAQ (reference sequence). The CDR3 covers 16 residues. The chain's CDR3 is CASTGTGTGSNYGYTF. The CDR3 bases are TGTGCCAGCACCGGAACCGGGACAGGTTCTAACTATGGCTACACCTTC. The full variable domain, with the rest looked up from reference TRBV7-9 and TRBJ1-2, is DTGVSQNPRHKITKRGQNVTFRCDPISEHNRLYWYRQTLGQGPEFLTYFQNEAQLEKSRLLSDRFSAERPKGSFSTLEIQRTEQGDSAMYLCASTGTGTGSNYGYTFGSGTRLTVV.

This clonotype showed up just a few times. The rearrangement links TRBV29-1 to TRBJ2-3, with 14 positions matching TRBD2. J was trimmed by 4 bases and V by 6 bases; bases with no gene match: 6. The CDR3 consists of 15 residues. The germline CDR1 and CDR2 sequences are SQVTM and ANQGSEA. The CDR3 loop is CSVIRLAGGPDTQYF. The CDR3 DNA reads TGCAGCGTAATCCGACTAGCGGGAGGGCCAGATACGCAGTATTTT.

Many counts were recorded for this clonotype. The CDR3 DNA reads as TGTGCCAGCAGCTTAGAGGGACAGGGGGCATACGAGCAGTACTTC. This encodes CASSLEGQGAYEQYF. J is TRBJ2-7 and V is TRBV11-2; 12 nucleotides match TRBD1. Trimming took 0 bases from V and 4 from J; bases not matched to a gene: 1. The CDR3 extends over 15 amino acids. Germline V gene sequence: CDR1 SGHAT, CDR2 FQNNGV.

This chain uses TRBV28 with TRBJ1-1; D call uncertain. There are 12 residues in the CDR3. CDR1 is MDHEN, CDR2 SYDVKM, per germline. V was trimmed by 5 bases and J by 5 bases, leaving 9 bases between them. This CDR3 reads CASSQRVTEAFF. Here the CDR3 DNA reads TGTGCCAGCAGTCAGAGGGTTACTGAAGCTTTCTTT.

This clonotype showed up just a few times. The CDR3 DNA follows: TGTGCCAGCAGCTTACACAGGGAGGCTGAGGAGACCCAGTACTTC. The encoded protein is CASSLHREAEETQYF. The chain uses TRBV7-9 and TRBJ2-5; D tentatively reads TRBD1 or TRBD2 (6 bases each). The CDR3 covers 15 residues. Germline CDR1 reads SEHNR; CDR2 reads FQNEAQ (reference sequence). V lost 2 bases and J lost 5, with 15 bases in between. Drawing the rest from reference TRBV7-9 and TRBJ2-5, the complete variable domain is DTGVSQNPRHKITKRGQNVTFRCDPISEHNRLYWYRQTLGQGPEFLTYFQNEAQLEKSRLLSDRFSAERPKGSFSTLEIQRTEQGDSAMYLCASSLHREAEETQYFGPGTRLLVL.

This clonotype has only a few counts. The chain is built from TRBV6-2 or TRBV6-3 and TRBJ2-7; the D gene is possibly TRBD1 (6 bases). The CDR3 has 14 amino acids. Germline values: CDR1 MNHEY, CDR2 SVGEGT. Trimming left V 2 bases short and J 6 bases short, with 14 bases between. The CDR3 sequence is CASSYADHRVEQYF. CDR3 DNA sequence: TGTGCCAGCAGTTACGCTGATCACAGGGTCGAGCAGTACTTC.

The gene calls are TRBV10-2 and TRBJ2-3; no reliable D call. Trimming cost V 6 bases and J 3 bases, with 4 bases left between them. The CDR3 extends over 11 amino acids. Germline CDR1 and CDR2: WSHSY and SAAADI. The CDR3 DNA follows: TGCGCCAGCAGGATGACAGATACGCAGTATTTT. Residues: CASRMTDTQYF.

This clonotype was seen a few times. The chain combines TRBV14 with TRBJ2-3; 11 nucleotides match TRBD2. Germline assignment: CDR1 SGHDN and CDR2 FVKESK. This CDR3 comprises 16 residues. The V gene end was trimmed by 1 base and the J gene end by 3 bases; junction bases not matched to a gene: 3. The CDR3 DNA follows: TGTGCCAGCAGCCAAGTCCGACTAGCGGGAACAGATACGCAGTATTTT. It specifies CASSQVRLAGTDTQYF.

V gene TRBV29-1 combines with J gene TRBJ2-3; possibly TRBD2 for D (6 bases). The CDR3 consists of 17 residues. Germline assignment: CDR1 SQVTM and CDR2 ANQGSEA. The V and J ends lost 1 base and 6 bases respectively, with 23 bases between them. This CDR3 is CSVEAVRSGSIVDTQYF. The CDR3 bases are TGCAGCGTTGAAGCGGTGAGATCCGGGAGTATCGTCGATACGCAGTATTTT.

This clonotype has at least ten counts. The junction departs from germline at one end; a sequencing error may be responsible. The gene calls are TRBV7-7 and TRBJ1-1; D is uncertain. CDR3 length: 13 residues. CDR1 is SSHAT, CDR2 FNYEAQ, per germline (reference sequence). CDR3 sequence (DNA): TGTGCTAGCAGCCTGGAAAGGGACACTGAAGCTTTCTTT. Amino acid sequence: CASSLERDTEAFF.

There are many counts of this clonotype. The chain couples TRBV28 to TRBJ2-7, with D hard to call. Trimming left V 6 bases short and J 0 bases short, with 9 bases between. CDR3 length: 13 amino acids. Germline V gene lookup returns CDR1 MDHEN and CDR2 SYDVKM. DNA for the CDR3: TGTGCCAGCAGCGCATCTAGCTCCTACGAGCAGTACTTC. Amino acids: CASSASSSYEQYF.

This clonotype was recorded at least ten times. The V gene is TRBV29-1, the J gene TRBJ2-2, with TRBD2 matching 9 bases. The CDR3 covers 13 residues. Losses at the gene ends were 6 bases for V and 7 bases for J; bases not matched to a gene: 6. Germline V gives CDR1 SQVTM, CDR2 ANQGSEA. CDR3 sequence: CSVGTSLGGELFF. The CDR3 DNA follows: TGCAGCGTGGGGACTAGCCTCGGCGGGGAGCTGTTTTTT.